The 25 T cell receptor beta chains below come from one sample, sequenced in a study of T cell repertoires in cytomegalovirus infection. Which antigens these TCRs recognize remains unknown. TCRdb reprocessed the reads with MiXCR, giving one entry per CDR3 protein. The table records around 750,000 distinct CDR3 sequences, approximately 32% of them present only once. This sample comprised cultured CD8+ T cells from PBMCs, obtained from culture after CMV antigen stimulation. Source of these receptors: a human donor in good health (CMV status not recorded). Some clones in this sample may be carry-over from other donors' samples.

This clonotype came up once. CDR3 DNA: TGTGCCAGCAGCCAAGATCTGCCATTCTCTGGAAACACCATATATTTT. This translates into CASSQDLPFSGNTIYF. The V call is TRBV14, the J call TRBJ1-3, with unresolved D. CDR3 length: 16 residues. Germline lookup yields CDR1 SGHDN and CDR2 FVKESK. Trimming took off 0 bases at V and 0 bases at J, with 9 bases between the two ends. The whole variable domain, filled in from reference TRBV14 and TRBJ1-3, reads EAGVTQFPSHSVIEKGQTVTLRCDPISGHDNLYWYRRVMGKEIKFLLHFVKESKQDESGMPNNRFLAERTGGTYSTLKVQPAELEDSGVYFCASSQDLPFSGNTIYFGEGSWLTVV.

This chain joins TRBV6-1 and TRBJ2-7; perhaps TRBD1 as D (5 bases). Germline-derived CDR1 and CDR2 are MNHNS and SASEGT. Trimming left V 7 bases short and J 7 bases short, with 14 bases between. The CDR3 has 12 amino acids. The CDR3 protein is CASTDSAWEQYF. As DNA, the CDR3 is TGTGCCAGCACAGACAGCGCTTGGGAGCAGTACTTC.

Comments on this clonotype: One base away lies a much larger clone, so this may be a sequencing read error. The CDR3 ends on some other residue instead of the conserved phenylalanine or tryptophan, so this is likely a read error. The chain recombines TRBV7-2 with TRBJ1-6; D is undetermined. Germline-derived CDR1 and CDR2 are SGHTA and FQGNSA. The CDR3 loop spans 15 amino acids. V lost 1 base, J lost 10 bases, and 14 bases lay in between. CDR3 coding DNA: TGTGCCAGCAGCTTAGATCCGGGCTGGGGATCACCCCTCCACTCT. This encodes CASSLDPGWGSPLHS.

The chain recombines TRBV27 with TRBJ2-3; D is unresolved. The V end was cut by 2 bases, the J end by 3 bases, with 9 bases between. Germline V gene data show CDR1 as MNHEY and CDR2 as SMNVEV (reference sequence). This CDR3 is 14 amino acids long. Written as DNA, the CDR3 is TGTGCCAGCAGTTTAATCGGAGCTACAGATACGCAGTATTTT. Its protein product is CASSLIGATDTQYF.

This chain joins TRBV7-9 and TRBJ1-4; 10 bases match TRBD1. After removal of 5 bases from V and 3 bases from J, the junction contained 15 bases not matched to a gene. The CDR3 spans 19 residues. Germline CDR1 SEHNR, CDR2 FQNEAQ (reference sequence). The CDR3 DNA follows: TGTGCCAGCAGCCAGGACCGCCGGGACAGGGGCTTGGCTAATGAAAAACTGTTTTTT. Protein: CASSQDRRDRGLANEKLFF.

The rearrangement uses TRBV6-5 and TRBJ1-2; D unclear. Trimming stripped 5 bases from V and 6 bases from J, with 19 bases between. CDR3 length: 15 amino acids. Germline CDR1 is MNHEY and CDR2 is SVGAGI. The CDR3 protein is CASSTGPMGLDGYTF. Written as DNA, the CDR3 is TGTGCCAGCAGTACGGGCCCTATGGGGTTAGATGGCTACACCTTC.

The chain joins TRBV4-1 to TRBJ2-3; unclear D gene. The CDR3 runs 13 residues. Trimming took 1 base from V and 4 from J, leaving 6 bases between them. Germline assignment: CDR1 MGHRA and CDR2 YSYEKL. The CDR3 sequence: CASSQAISDTQYF. The CDR3 DNA is TGCGCCAGCAGCCAAGCGATTTCAGATACGCAGTATTTT.

This clonotype occurred a few times. The CDR3 DNA is TGTGCCAGCAGTGATGGGGGTGGATTCAACACAGATACGCAGTATTTT. This gives the protein CASSDGGGFNTDTQYF. The chain couples TRBV6-1 to TRBJ2-3; perhaps D is TRBD1 or TRBD2 (5 bases each). The CDR3 runs to 16 residues. Germline V gene data show CDR1 as MNHNS and CDR2 as SASEGT. V was shortened by 3 bases and J by 2 bases, with 15 bases between the two germline ends.

In this sample, this clonotype turned up a few times. This chain connects TRBV7-9 to TRBJ1-2; tentatively, D is TRBD1 (6 bases). CDR3 length: 16 residues. V lost 5 bases and J lost 5, with 21 bases in between. Germline CDR1 SEHNR, CDR2 FQNEAQ (reference sequence). The CDR3: CASSAQLGALWYGYTF. CDR3 bases: TGTGCCAGCAGCGCCCAGTTGGGGGCCCTTTGGTATGGCTACACCTTC.

This clonotype was observed a few times. The chain recombines TRBV7-9 with TRBJ1-2; possible D gene TRBD1, 5 bases. The CDR3 spans 17 residues. The V end lost 6 bases, the J end lost 4 bases, and 24 bases lay between the germline ends. From germline, CDR1 is SEHNR and CDR2 FQNEAQ (reference sequence). The DNA for the CDR3 is TGTGCCAGCAGTTCCTATCCGGGACCGGGCCCAGGCTATGGCTACACCTTC. It translates to CASSSYPGPGPGYGYTF.

The chain combines TRBV29-1 with TRBJ2-2; D is perhaps TRBD1 (6 bases). The CDR3 covers 10 residues. V was pared by 6 bases and J by 13 bases, with 12 bases between. Germline V gene lookup returns CDR1 SQVTM and CDR2 ANQGSEA. The CDR3, as DNA: TGCAGCGTCTTGGACAGCAGGCTGTTTTTT. This sequence encodes CSVLDSRLFF.

V gene TRBV9 combines with J gene TRBJ1-2; TRBD1 aligns across 11 bases. J lost 4 bases, V lost 7 bases, and 12 bases had no gene match. The V gene's germline CDR1 is SGDLS and CDR2 YYNGEE. The CDR3 covers 16 residues. The CDR3 bases are TGTGCCAGCGGTAGGACAGGGGGCGCCGAGGGCTATGGCTACACCTTC. As protein: CASGRTGGAEGYGYTF.

Only a few counts were recorded for this clonotype. The chain employs TRBV25-1 and TRBJ1-5, with TRBD1 identical over 7 bases. The V and J ends lost 2 bases and 7 bases, in that order; junction bases with no gene match: 5. Germline CDR1 reads MGHDK; CDR2 reads SYGVNS. This CDR3 spans 14 amino acids. CDR3 in amino acids: CASSELTGIQPQHF. The CDR3 coding sequence is TGTGCCAGCAGTGAACTGACAGGGATCCAGCCCCAGCATTTT.

The chain employs TRBV7-6 and TRBJ2-7; D gene ambiguous. Germline V lookup: CDR1 SGHVS, CDR2 FNYEAQ. With 6 bases removed from V and 5 bases from J, the gap between germline ends came to 14 bases. The CDR3 has 13 amino acids. CDR3 DNA: TGTGCCAGCAGGAATCCCCCAAGACACGAGCAGTACGTC. Protein product: CASRNPPRHEQYV.

This clonotype was picked up a small number of times. CDR3 bases: TGTGCCAGCAGCTTAGGGGGACAGGCTGAAGCTTTCTTT. Residues: CASSLGGQAEAFF. V and J are TRBV7-9 and TRBJ1-1, with TRBD1 matching over 8 bases. The junction had 1 base not matched to a gene; V was cut back by 1 base and J by 6 bases. In germline, CDR1 is SEHNR, CDR2 FQNEAQ (reference sequence). The CDR3 is 13 residues long.

This chain connects TRBV6-6 to TRBJ1-2, with 9 nucleotides matching TRBD1. V was pared by 5 bases and J by 4 bases, with 20 bases of the junction left unmatched. The germline V gene has CDR1 MNHNY and CDR2 SVGAGI (reference sequence). The CDR3 is 19 residues long. Here the CDR3 DNA reads TGTGCCAGCAGTGAGAAGGGACAGGGCAGGGGAAGCGGCAGCTATGGCTACACCTTC. Translated, it gives CASSEKGQGRGSGSYGYTF.

This clonotype was detected only a few times. J is TRBJ1-1 and V is TRBV12-5; D remains ambiguous. This CDR3 has 11 amino acids. Trimming pared 3 bases from V and 4 bases from J, leaving 3 bases between. CDR1 and CDR2 (germline): LGHNT, FRNRAP. In DNA form, the CDR3 reads TGTGCTAGTGGTTTTTCCACTGAAGCTTTCTTT. Protein: CASGFSTEAFF.

The chain joins TRBV27 to TRBJ2-3, with 9 bases lining up with TRBD1. This CDR3 region has 16 residues. CDR1 MNHEY and CDR2 SMNVEV come from the germline V gene (reference sequence). Germline trimming cut 5 bases from V and 3 bases from J; bases unmatched to any gene: 9. The CDR3 region has the DNA TGTGCCAGCAGTCACCCGGGACAGGGTGTAACAGATACGCAGTATTTT. Its protein product is CASSHPGQGVTDTQYF.

Only a few counts were recorded for this clonotype. The V and J genes are TRBV7-2 and TRBJ2-1; 7 positions match TRBD2. CDR1 and CDR2 (germline): SGHTA, FQGNSA. The CDR3 covers 12 residues. The J segment lost 10 bases and the V segment lost 6 bases, leaving 6 bases of the junction unmatched. The CDR3 loop is CASRIAGREQFF. CDR3 nucleotide sequence: TGTGCCAGCAGGATAGCGGGCCGGGAGCAGTTCTTC.

J is TRBJ1-4 and V is TRBV6-2 or TRBV6-3, with 10 bases aligning to TRBD1. The junction had 8 bases not matched to a gene; V was cut back by 4 bases and J by 6 bases. The CDR3 covers 16 residues. Germline loops: CDR1 MNHEY, CDR2 SVGEGT. The CDR3 reads CASSFYRGTGDEKLFF. CDR3 DNA: TGTGCCAGCAGTTTTTACCGCGGGACAGGGGATGAAAAACTGTTTTTT.

Points on this clonotype: A read error may explain this, as a much larger clone is one base away. This chain joins TRBV7-2 and TRBJ1-1, with D tentatively TRBD1 (5 bases). The CDR3 has 12 amino acids. Germline values: CDR1 SGHTA, CDR2 FQGNSA. The CDR3 sequence is CVSRALNTEAFF. CDR3 in DNA: TGTGTCAGCAGGGCACTGAACACTGAAGCTTTCTTT.

This rearrangement joins TRBV7-8 to TRBJ2-5; no clear D gene. The CDR3 spans 14 residues. Germline V gene data show CDR1 as SGHVS and CDR2 as FQNEAQ. Trimming removed 4 bases at V and 3 bases at J, with 12 bases between. CDR3 residues: CASSYRLHKETQYF. For the CDR3, the DNA is TGTGCCAGCAGCTACAGACTCCACAAAGAGACCCAGTACTTC.

This clonotype was recorded a few times. The V gene is TRBV27, the J gene TRBJ1-1, with D possibly matching TRBD1 (6 bases). Per the germline V gene, CDR1 is MNHEY and CDR2 is SMNVEV (reference sequence). V was shortened by 10 bases and J by 7 bases, with 13 bases between the two germline ends. The CDR3 runs to 11 residues. CDR3: CATKRGGEAFF. The CDR3 DNA sequence: TGTGCCACCAAGAGGGGGGGTGAAGCTTTCTTT.

A remark on this clonotype: At one boundary the junction diverges from the germline segment, which might be a read error. This chain links TRBV6-6 with TRBJ2-1, with 10 bases lining up with TRBD2. The length of the CDR3 is 17 residues. Germline V gene data show CDR1 as MNHNY and CDR2 as SVGAGI (reference sequence). CDR3 loop: CATSGAASGGKYNVQFF. The CDR3 DNA sequence: TGTGCCACCTCAGGGGCGGCTAGCGGGGGCAAATACAATGTGCAGTTCTTC.

There are many counts of this clonotype. The gene calls are TRBV28 and TRBJ1-1; the D gene is possibly TRBD1 (6 bases). This CDR3 has 16 amino acids. The germline V gene encodes CDR1 MDHEN and CDR2 SYDVKM. Between the trimmed V and J ends, which lost 7 bases and 4 bases, there was a span of 22 bases. CDR3 loop: CASILRGAHSLTEAFF. The DNA for the CDR3 is TGTGCCAGCATACTACGGGGGGCGCACTCGCTCACTGAAGCTTTCTTT.